What follows are 20 T cell receptor beta chains derived from one specimen sequenced in a study of beta chain features in type 1 diabetes. Expressed TCRB transcripts were sequenced because the entire RNA isolate underwent reverse transcription. Generated by immunoSEQ multiplex PCR, the TCRdb table keeps only in-frame clones and is missing some. The table includes around 130,000 clones, 16% detected once. Study-wide findings and caveats: Among patients with Type 1 diabetes, TCRB CDR3s were moderately but significantly shorter in every one of the four CD4+ subsets.

Their target antigens are unknown. Material: central memory CD4+ T cells from blood. The receptors derive from a man between 25 and 39 years old with type 1 diabetes.

The sample holds a few counts of this clone. At one end, the junction sequence differs from germline, possibly due to a read error. The chain carries TRBV29-1 and TRBJ1-1; perhaps TRBD1 as D (6 bases). Germline V CDR1 and CDR2: SQVTM, ANQGSEA. The CDR3 contains 11 residues. The CDR3 nucleotides are TGCAGCGGTGAAGGGGGCACTGAAGCTTTCTTT. It encodes CSGEGGTEAFF.

This clone was counted a few times. CDR3 sequence (DNA): TGTGACTGCAGCCCTATGACTAGCGGGGGGACCGGGTATCCAGATACGCAGTATTTT. This sequence encodes CDCSPMTSGGTGYPDTQYF. The V call is TRBV4-2, the J call TRBJ2-3, with TRBD2 matching over 13 bases. CDR1 and CDR2 from the germline V gene are LGHNA and YNFKEQ. The CDR3 has 19 amino acids.

This clone was counted a few times. The gene calls are TRBV19 and TRBJ1-6, with D possibly being TRBD1 (5 bases). This CDR3 has 16 amino acids. The germline V gene encodes CDR1 LNHDA and CDR2 SQIVND (reference sequence). With 0 bases removed from V and 10 bases from J, the gap between germline ends came to 16 bases. CDR3 sequence: CASSIDLRQQASPLHF. The CDR3 DNA reads TGTGCCAGTAGTATAGATCTCCGACAGCAAGCCTCACCCCTCCACTTT.

This clone was recorded many times. This rearrangement joins TRBV5-6 to TRBJ1-2, with D hard to call. CDR1 is SGHDT, CDR2 YYEEEE, per germline. Trimming pared 5 bases from V and 1 base from J, leaving 9 bases between. The CDR3 consists of 13 residues. Here the CDR3 reads CASSGENNYGYTF. DNA for the CDR3: TGTGCCAGCAGTGGCGAAAATAACTATGGCTACACCTTC.

V gene TRBV4-3 combines with J gene TRBJ2-3; D is possibly TRBD1 (5 bases). V lost 2 bases and J lost 1, with 13 bases in between. The CDR3 length is 16 residues. The germline V gene has CDR1 LGHNA and CDR2 YSLEER. The CDR3 bases are TGCGCCAGCAGCCAAAGTAGGGGATGGGGCACAGATACGCAGTATTTT. It codes for CASSQSRGWGTDTQYF.

The V and J genes are TRBV29-1 and TRBJ1-1, with D hard to call. V lost 7 bases, J lost 2 bases, and 14 bases lay in between. The CDR3 has 13 residues. The germline gives CDR1 SQVTM, CDR2 ANQGSEA. In DNA form, the CDR3 reads TGCAGCGCCTCTATCGCGGATAACACTGAAGCTTTCTTT. Residues: CSASIADNTEAFF.

The table lists this clone with a few counts. The chain employs TRBV7-6 and TRBJ2-5; 9 bases match TRBD1. This CDR3 spans 16 amino acids. Germline values: CDR1 SGHVS, CDR2 FNYEAQ. V lost 0 bases, J lost 2 bases, and 4 bases stayed unmatched. The CDR3 region is CASSLALGQGQETQYF. DNA of the CDR3: TGTGCCAGCAGCTTAGCGCTAGGACAGGGGCAAGAGACCCAGTACTTC.

CDR3 sequence (DNA): TGTGCCAGCAGTTTCGGCAGGGCCTACGAGCAGTACTTC. Its translation: CASSFGRAYEQYF. The chain combines TRBV28 with TRBJ2-7; D might be TRBD1 (5 bases). The V gene lost 3 bases and the J gene lost 2 bases, with 8 bases spanning the gap. Germline V gene sequence: CDR1 MDHEN, CDR2 SYDVKM. The CDR3 length is 13 residues. Variable domain in full (rest from reference TRBV28 and TRBJ2-7): DVKVTQSSRYLVKRTGEKVFLECVQDMDHENMFWYRQDPGLGLRLIYFSYDVKMKEKGDIPEGYSVSREKKERFSLILESASTNQTSMYLCASSFGRAYEQYFGPGTRLTVT.

This clone was seen a handful of times. The chain has TRBV7-2 and TRBJ2-5; tentatively, D is TRBD2 (6 bases). The germline V gene encodes CDR1 SGHTA and CDR2 FQGNSA. The V end was cut by 5 bases, the J end by 5 bases, with 15 bases between. CDR3 length: 14 amino acids. The CDR3 region has the DNA TGTGCCAGCAGCCTCGGGACTCCCGCGGAGACCCAGTACTTC. Protein product: CASSLGTPAETQYF.

This clone was counted ten times or more. The chain is built from TRBV5-1 and TRBJ2-5; no definite D call. Trimming cost V 5 bases and J 3 bases, with 5 bases left between them. The CDR3 is made up of 11 amino acids. CDR1 is SGHRS and CDR2 is YFSETQ in the germline V gene. CDR3 bases: TGCGCCAGCAGGTCCGAAGAGACCCAGTACTTC. It yields the protein CASRSEETQYF. Full variable domain (remainder filled in from reference TRBV5-1 and TRBJ2-5): KAGVTQTPRYLIKTRGQQVTLSCSPISGHRSVSWYQQTPGQGLQFLFEYFSETQRNKGNFPGRFSGRQFSNSRSEMNVSTLELGDSALYLCASRSEETQYFGPGTRLLVL.

The chain links TRBV4-3 to TRBJ1-4; D remains ambiguous. Trimming removed 3 bases from V and 0 bases from J, with 5 bases in between. The CDR3 loop spans 14 amino acids. CDR1 LGHNA and CDR2 YSLEER come from the germline V gene. As DNA, the CDR3 is TGCGCCAGCAGCCAGGAGCCAACTAATGAAAAACTGTTTTTT. It is translated as CASSQEPTNEKLFF.

V and J are TRBV4-3 and TRBJ1-1; no clear D. Germline V lookup: CDR1 LGHNA, CDR2 YSLEER. The CDR3 has 13 residues. V was shortened by 1 base and J by 3 bases, with 6 bases between the two germline ends. CDR3 coding DNA: TGCGCCAGCAGCCAAGGACTGCACACTGAAGCTTTCTTT. Protein product: CASSQGLHTEAFF.

In its sample, this clone was seen a few times. The chain links TRBV4-2 to TRBJ2-3; 8 nucleotides agree with TRBD2. Germline assignment: CDR1 LGHNA and CDR2 YNFKEQ. With 7 bases clipped from V and 2 bases from J, the junction kept 5 bases outside the gene matches. The CDR3 is made up of 14 amino acids. Written as DNA, the CDR3 is TGTGCCAGCAAAGCGGGGGACGACACAGATACGCAGTATTTT. This codes for CASKAGDDTDTQYF.

Ten or more counts support this clone. V is TRBV25-1 and J is TRBJ1-2, with a possible D match to TRBD1 (5 bases). V shed 5 bases and J shed 8 bases, with 18 bases lying between them. CDR1 and CDR2 (germline): MGHDK, SYGVNS. The CDR3 totals 14 residues. The CDR3, as DNA: TGTGCCAGCAGTACACCAGGGAGTTTTTGGGGCTACACCTTC. It translates to CASSTPGSFWGYTF.

The gene calls are TRBV14 and TRBJ2-1; TRBD2 matches 10 bases. J gave up 0 bases and V 4 bases, and 15 bases lay outside the gene matches. Germline CDR1 SGHDN, CDR2 FVKESK. The CDR3 spans 20 residues. CDR3 DNA sequence: TGTGCCAGCAGCCCCAGGGTAGGTCTAGCGGGGGCTAGCTCCTACAATGAGCAGTTCTTC. Protein product: CASSPRVGLAGASSYNEQFF.

The chain employs TRBV7-2 and TRBJ1-6, with 8 positions matching TRBD1. Looked up from germline, CDR1 is SGHTA and CDR2 is FQGNSA. V was clipped by 5 bases and J by 6 bases; unmatched bases: 3. This CDR3 is 14 amino acids long. CDR3 DNA sequence: TGTGCCAGCAGCCCCGGACAGGGTAATTCACCCCTCCACTTT. Translating gives CASSPGQGNSPLHF.

In this sample, this clone turned up a few times. The rearrangement uses TRBV6-5 and TRBJ2-3; 7 positions agree with TRBD1. Trimming took 5 bases from V and 4 from J; bases not matched to a gene: 3. The CDR3 is 13 residues long. The germline gives CDR1 MNHEY, CDR2 SVGAGI. Here the CDR3 reads CASSLQGPDTQYF. In DNA, the CDR3 is TGTGCCAGCAGTCTACAGGGGCCAGATACGCAGTATTTT.

This clone has ten or more counts. The J gene is TRBJ2-7, the V gene TRBV7-9, with 12 bases identical to TRBD2. The germline V gene has CDR1 SEHNR and CDR2 FQNEAQ (reference sequence). This CDR3 region has 17 residues. The ends lost 5 bases at V and 0 bases at J; junction bases unmatched: 8. The CDR3 DNA sequence: TGTGCCAGCAGCATCGGGACTAGCGGGCTCAGCTCCTACGAGCAGTACTTC. Amino acids: CASSIGTSGLSSYEQYF.

This clone came up a few times. The J gene is TRBJ2-7, the V gene TRBV4-1; no firm D call. The CDR3 has 14 residues. V gave up 2 bases and J gave up 0 bases, with 8 bases separating them. Germline loops: CDR1 MGHRA, CDR2 YSYEKL. CDR3 residues: CASSQQPNSYEQYF. CDR3 coding DNA: TGCGCCAGCAGCCAACAGCCCAACTCCTACGAGCAGTACTTC.

In this sample, this clone turned up a few times. The rearrangement joins TRBV6-6 to TRBJ1-1; D unclear. Per germline, CDR1 MNHNY and CDR2 SVGAGI (reference sequence). Trimming pared 4 bases from V and 5 bases from J, leaving 5 bases between. This CDR3 has 11 residues. The CDR3 here is CASSSGTEAFF. The CDR3, as DNA: TGTGCCAGCAGTTCGGGAACTGAAGCTTTCTTT.